The rows below give T cell receptor beta chains drawn from one sample of a study of T cell responses to AZD1222 COVID-19 vaccine. Clones were sequenced by immunoSEQ multiplex PCR, and TCRdb holds only the in-frame ones, with some missing. Here the sample spans 100,000 to 150,000 clones, 90% being singletons. Here the sequenced sample was peripheral blood, taken on day 0 of MenACWY control vaccination. These receptors were collected from an adult in good health. Both conserved end residues are part of each CDR3. A D gene is named only where the DNA matches it firmly. Rows may omit the clone size; those that give it use once, few, many or a size class.

d_call,clone_size,j_call,v_call,cdr3_aa,cdr3_nt
TRBD1,-,TRBJ1-4,TRBV7-8,CASSLEGLWTGDEKLFF,TGTGCCAGCAGCTTAGAGGGGCTGTGGACAGGGGATGAAAAACTGTTTTTT
TRBD1,-,TRBJ1-2,TRBV6-1,CASSKVPTGENYGYTF,TGTGCCAGCAGTAAAGTCCCGACAGGGGAAAACTATGGCTACACCTTC
-,-,TRBJ1-2,TRBV6-5,CASSSNTGHYGYTF,TGTGCCAGCAGTTCCAACACAGGCCACTATGGCTACACCTTC
-,-,TRBJ2-2,TRBV28,CATYPGAGELFF,TGTGCCACCTATCCGGGCGCCGGGGAGCTGTTTTTT
TRBD1,-,TRBJ2-3,TRBV7-9,CASRRTGAHTDTQYF,TGTGCCAGCAGAAGGACAGGGGCGCACACAGATACGCAGTATTTT
-,-,TRBJ1-5,TRBV28,CASSPNEGPLSQPQHF,TGTGCCAGCAGCCCTAACGAGGGACCCCTTTCTCAGCCCCAGCATTTT
-,-,TRBJ2-5,TRBV12-3/TRBV12-4,CASSLNKGETQYF,TGTGCCAGCAGTTTAAACAAGGGGGAGACCCAGTACTTC
TRBD2,-,TRBJ2-3,TRBV5-1,CASSGAQLGLAGADTQYF,TGCGCCAGCAGCGGAGCGCAGTTAGGACTAGCGGGAGCCGATACGCAGTATTTT
-,-,TRBJ2-6,TRBV2,CASRVDLSGANVLTF,TGTGCCAGCAGGGTGGACCTCTCTGGGGCCAACGTCCTGACTTTC
TRBD2,-,TRBJ2-3,TRBV11-2,CASGVGGVVLGTDTQYF,TGTGCCAGCGGAGTGGGGGGGGTGGTTCTTGGCACAGATACGCAGTATTTT
TRBD1,few,TRBJ2-3,TRBV3-1/TRBV3-2,CASSRRGTVTDTQYF,TGTGCCAGCAGCCGGCGAGGGACAGTTACAGATACGCAGTATTTT
-,-,TRBJ2-1,TRBV11-2,CASSFKYDAPYEQFF,TGTGCCAGCAGCTTTAAGTACGACGCTCCTTATGAGCAGTTCTTC
TRBD2,-,TRBJ2-3,TRBV11-2,CASTLRLAETDTQYF,TGTGCCAGCACCCTTAGGCTAGCGGAAACAGATACGCAGTATTTT
-,-,TRBJ1-1,TRBV6-5,CASSYGTENTEAFF,TGTGCCAGCAGTTATGGGACGGAGAACACTGAAGCTTTCTTT
-,-,TRBJ2-2,TRBV27,CASSARVAGELFF,TGTGCCAGCAGTGCAAGGGTGGCCGGGGAGCTGTTTTTT
-,-,TRBJ1-1,TRBV10-2,CASSWDTSDTEAFF,TGCGCCAGCAGTTGGGACACCTCGGACACTGAAGCTTTCTTT
TRBD1,-,TRBJ2-6,TRBV15,CAISRLRTGAGSGANVLTF,TGTGCCATCAGCAGGCTCCGGACAGGGGCCGGCTCCGGGGCCAACGTCCTGACTTTC
TRBD1,-,TRBJ2-1,TRBV7-9,CASSLPGTGNNEQFF,TGTGCCAGCAGCTTACCGGGGACAGGGAACAATGAGCAGTTCTTC
-,few,TRBJ1-4,TRBV28,CATPEQGREKLFF,TGTGCCACCCCCGAACAGGGACGGGAAAAACTGTTTTTT
TRBD1,-,TRBJ1-1,TRBV3-1/TRBV3-2,CASSDTGTGGTEAFF,TGTGCCAGCAGCGATACCGGGACAGGGGGCACTGAAGCTTTCTTT
TRBD2,-,TRBJ2-3,TRBV7-2,CASSLGLLAGGTDTQYF,TGTGCCAGCAGCTTAGGTTTACTAGCGGGAGGCACAGATACGCAGTATTTT
TRBD1,many,TRBJ2-7,TRBV2,CASSDSGQGFYEQYF,TGTGCCAGCAGTGATTCTGGACAGGGATTCTACGAGCAGTACTTC
TRBD2,-,TRBJ2-3,TRBV20-1,CSASGGLAVTDTQYF,TGCAGTGCTAGTGGCGGGCTAGCGGTCACAGATACGCAGTATTTT
-,few,TRBJ1-5,TRBV19,CASSIARGYQRPQHF,TGTGCCAGTAGTATAGCACGAGGGTACCAAAGGCCCCAGCATTTT
TRBD1,-,TRBJ2-3,TRBV6-1,CASSDADRASDTQYF,TGTGCCAGCAGTGACGCTGACAGGGCCTCAGATACGCAGTATTTT
-,few,TRBJ1-2,TRBV6-1,CASSEDSAYGYTF,TGTGCCAGCAGTGAAGACAGTGCCTATGGCTACACCTTC
TRBD2,-,TRBJ2-7,TRBV3-1/TRBV3-2,CASSQAGGPSYEQYF,TGTGCCAGCAGCCAAGCGGGAGGTCCTTCCTACGAGCAGTACTTC
-,-,TRBJ2-2,TRBV27,CASSFSLTRTTGELFF,TGTGCCAGCAGTTTCTCCCTTACAAGAACTACCGGGGAGCTGTTTTTT